A selection of T cell receptor beta chains follows, all from one sample in a study of cytomegalovirus exposure and HLA in healthy donors. Clones were read by immunoSEQ multiplex PCR, and TCRdb kept only the in-frame ones, dropping some. The sample includes tens of thousands of clones, over 70% of them seen just once. Sequences were obtained from PBMCs. These receptors were collected from a man aged 50-59 years in good health and CMV-seropositive. Each CDR3 is given with its conserved first and last residue. D genes are given only for firm matches. Rows may omit the clone size; those that give it use once, few, many or a size class.

D gene: -; clone size: -; J gene: TRBJ1-2; V gene: TRBV5-5; CDR3 protein: CASSTGQLGYTF; CDR3 DNA: TGTGCCAGCAGCACTGGACAGCTAGGCTACACCTTC
D gene: -; clone size: -; J gene: TRBJ1-2; V gene: TRBV6-6; CDR3 protein: CASSYSEGNYGYTF; CDR3 DNA: TGTGCCAGCAGTTACTCGGAGGGAAACTATGGCTACACCTTC
D gene: -; clone size: -; J gene: TRBJ2-3; V gene: TRBV27; CDR3 protein: CASSLNRQAPQYF; CDR3 DNA: TGTGCCAGCAGTTTAAACAGACAGGCGCCGCAGTATTTT
D gene: TRBD2; clone size: few; J gene: TRBJ2-2; V gene: TRBV7-9; CDR3 protein: CASSLASGSTGELFF; CDR3 DNA: TGTGCCAGCAGCTTAGCTAGCGGGAGCACCGGGGAGCTGTTTTTT
D gene: -; clone size: -; J gene: TRBJ2-1; V gene: TRBV7-7; CDR3 protein: CASSPGLGNEQFF; CDR3 DNA: TGTGCCAGCAGCCCGGGACTTGGCAATGAGCAGTTCTTC
D gene: -; clone size: few; J gene: TRBJ2-7; V gene: TRBV6-6; CDR3 protein: CASRPALVNSYEQYF; CDR3 DNA: TGTGCCAGCAGGCCCGCTCTAGTGAACTCCTACGAGCAGTACTTC
D gene: -; clone size: -; J gene: TRBJ2-1; V gene: TRBV27; CDR3 protein: CASSPALLAYNEQFF; CDR3 DNA: TGTGCCAGCAGTCCCGCGTTACTAGCCTACAATGAGCAGTTCTTC
D gene: -; clone size: once; J gene: TRBJ2-7; V gene: TRBV5-6; CDR3 protein: CASSFPVSYEQYF; CDR3 DNA: TGTGCCAGCAGCTTTCCAGTTTCCTACGAGCAGTACTTC
D gene: -; clone size: -; J gene: TRBJ2-7; V gene: TRBV30; CDR3 protein: CAWTIGGDHEQYF; CDR3 DNA: TGTGCCTGGACCATCGGAGGAGACCACGAGCAGTACTTC
D gene: TRBD2; clone size: -; J gene: TRBJ2-1; V gene: TRBV6-4; CDR3 protein: CASSVAGATLNEQFF; CDR3 DNA: TGTGCCAGCAGTGTAGCGGGAGCGACATTAAATGAGCAGTTCTTC
D gene: -; clone size: -; J gene: TRBJ2-5; V gene: TRBV12-5; CDR3 protein: CASGLGQQKETQYF; CDR3 DNA: TGTGCTAGTGGTTTGGGACAGCAAAAAGAGACCCAGTACTTC
D gene: -; clone size: -; J gene: TRBJ2-1; V gene: TRBV11-3; CDR3 protein: CASSPSTSTPYNEQFF; CDR3 DNA: TGTGCCAGCAGCCCATCCACTAGCACCCCCTACAATGAGCAGTTCTTC
D gene: -; clone size: -; J gene: TRBJ1-2; V gene: TRBV15; CDR3 protein: CATSRDGRGADGYTF; CDR3 DNA: TGTGCCACCAGCAGAGACGGAAGGGGTGCCGATGGCTACACCTTC
D gene: -; clone size: -; J gene: TRBJ2-3; V gene: TRBV30; CDR3 protein: CAWIGGSSTDTQYF; CDR3 DNA: TGTGCCTGGATAGGCGGTTCCTCCACAGATACGCAGTATTTT
D gene: TRBD2; clone size: once; J gene: TRBJ2-2; V gene: TRBV5-4; CDR3 protein: CASSLLAGGPTGELFF; CDR3 DNA: TGTGCCAGCAGCCTTCTAGCGGGAGGTCCCACCGGGGAGCTGTTTTTT
D gene: TRBD1; clone size: once; J gene: TRBJ2-1; V gene: TRBV14; CDR3 protein: CASSPPQGGSYNEQFF; CDR3 DNA: TGTGCCAGCAGCCCTCCACAGGGGGGCTCCTACAATGAGCAGTTCTTC
D gene: -; clone size: -; J gene: TRBJ2-1; V gene: TRBV19; CDR3 protein: CASSMARGNEQFF; CDR3 DNA: TGTGCCAGTAGTATGGCCCGGGGCAATGAGCAGTTCTTC
D gene: TRBD1; clone size: -; J gene: TRBJ1-5; V gene: TRBV27; CDR3 protein: CASSLGTGRNQPQHF; CDR3 DNA: TGTGCCAGCAGTTTAGGGACAGGGCGAAATCAGCCCCAGCATTTT
D gene: TRBD1; clone size: -; J gene: TRBJ2-2; V gene: TRBV7-9; CDR3 protein: CASSFPPGQGAVTGELFF; CDR3 DNA: TGTGCCAGCAGCTTCCCGCCGGGACAGGGGGCGGTCACCGGGGAGCTGTTTTTT
D gene: TRBD1; clone size: -; J gene: TRBJ1-6; V gene: TRBV5-1; CDR3 protein: CASSLGTGVSPLHF; CDR3 DNA: TGCGCCAGCAGCCTTGGGACAGGGGTTTCACCCCTCCACTTT
D gene: TRBD1; clone size: few; J gene: TRBJ2-3; V gene: TRBV2; CDR3 protein: CASSDYRGRTDTQYF; CDR3 DNA: TGTGCCAGCAGCGATTACAGGGGGCGCACAGATACGCAGTATTTT
D gene: TRBD1; clone size: -; J gene: TRBJ1-5; V gene: TRBV29-1; CDR3 protein: CSVGDRANQPQHF; CDR3 DNA: TGCAGCGTCGGGGACAGAGCTAATCAGCCCCAGCATTTT
D gene: -; clone size: -; J gene: TRBJ2-6; V gene: TRBV30; CDR3 protein: CAWVSGANGLTF; CDR3 DNA: TGTGCCTGGGTCTCTGGGGCCAACGGCCTGACTTTC
D gene: TRBD1; clone size: -; J gene: TRBJ1-1; V gene: TRBV6-6; CDR3 protein: CASSYSRGQGGTEAFF; CDR3 DNA: TGTGCCAGCAGTTACTCTAGGGGACAGGGTGGCACTGAAGCTTTCTTT
D gene: TRBD1; clone size: -; J gene: TRBJ2-3; V gene: TRBV7-8; CDR3 protein: CASSLDEPGQGVRDTQYF; CDR3 DNA: TGTGCCAGCAGCTTAGACGAGCCGGGACAGGGGGTACGAGATACGCAGTATTTT
D gene: -; clone size: -; J gene: TRBJ1-5; V gene: TRBV19; CDR3 protein: CASSMGGVQGNQPQHF; CDR3 DNA: TGTGCCAGTAGTATGGGGGGAGTTCAGGGCAATCAGCCCCAGCATTTT
D gene: -; clone size: -; J gene: TRBJ2-3; V gene: TRBV10-3; CDR3 protein: CAISGGPQHTDTQYF; CDR3 DNA: TGTGCCATCAGTGGGGGGCCCCAACACACAGATACGCAGTATTTT
D gene: -; clone size: -; J gene: TRBJ2-5; V gene: TRBV7-3; CDR3 protein: CASSLTGVQETQYF; CDR3 DNA: TGTGCCAGCAGCTTAACCGGGGTCCAAGAGACCCAGTACTTC
D gene: TRBD1; clone size: -; J gene: TRBJ1-1; V gene: TRBV6-5; CDR3 protein: CASSRTQGVTAFF; CDR3 DNA: TGTGCCAGCAGCCGGACACAGGGGGTCACTGCTTTCTTT
D gene: TRBD2; clone size: few; J gene: TRBJ2-3; V gene: TRBV18; CDR3 protein: CASSPGLAPDTQYF; CDR3 DNA: TGTGCCAGCTCACCAGGACTAGCTCCAGATACGCAGTATTTT